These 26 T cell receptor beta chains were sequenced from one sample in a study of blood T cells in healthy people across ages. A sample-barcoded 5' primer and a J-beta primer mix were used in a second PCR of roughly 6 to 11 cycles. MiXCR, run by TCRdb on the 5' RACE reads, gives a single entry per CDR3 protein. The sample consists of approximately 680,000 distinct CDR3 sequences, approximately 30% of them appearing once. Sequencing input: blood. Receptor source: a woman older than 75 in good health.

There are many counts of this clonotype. The CDR3 coding sequence is TGTGCCAGCAGCCTAACCGGGGGTGAAGCCTACGAGCAGTACTTC. Protein sequence: CASSLTGGEAYEQYF. J is TRBJ2-7 and V is TRBV7-2, with D perhaps matching TRBD2 (6 bases). V lost 5 bases and J 2 bases, leaving 16 bases between the germline ends. Germline values: CDR1 SGHTA, CDR2 FQGNSA. CDR3 size: 15 residues.

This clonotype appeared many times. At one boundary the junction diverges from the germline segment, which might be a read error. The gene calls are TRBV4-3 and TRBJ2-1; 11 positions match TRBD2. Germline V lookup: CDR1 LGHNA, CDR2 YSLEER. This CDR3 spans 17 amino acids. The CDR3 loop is CASSPGSGGAFYSEQFF. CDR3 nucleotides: TGCGCCAGCAGCCCCGGTAGCGGGGGGGCCTTCTACAGTGAGCAGTTCTTC.

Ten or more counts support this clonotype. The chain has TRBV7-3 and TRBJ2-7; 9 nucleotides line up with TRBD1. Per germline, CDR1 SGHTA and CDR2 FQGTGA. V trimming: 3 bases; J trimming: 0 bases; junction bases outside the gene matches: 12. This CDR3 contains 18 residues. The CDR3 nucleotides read TGTGCCAGCAGCTTCGGTCCCGGGACAGGGCTGAGCTCCTACGAGCAGTACTTC. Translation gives CASSFGPGTGLSSYEQYF.

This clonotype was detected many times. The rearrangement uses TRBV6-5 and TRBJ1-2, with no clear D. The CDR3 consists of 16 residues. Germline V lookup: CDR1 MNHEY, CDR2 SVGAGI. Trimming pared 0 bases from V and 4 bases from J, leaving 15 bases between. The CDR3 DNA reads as TGTGCCAGCAGTTACTCGGGTGCAGGAGCTAGCTATGGCTACACCTTC. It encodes CASSYSGAGASYGYTF.

DNA for the CDR3: TGCAGTGCGCCGAGCAGTATGAACACTGAAGCTTTCTTT. Translating gives CSAPSSMNTEAFF. The rearrangement links TRBV20-1 to TRBJ1-1; no clear D gene. Germline V gives CDR1 DFQATT, CDR2 SNEGSKA (reference sequence). Trimming pared 6 bases from V and 0 bases from J, leaving 11 bases between. The CDR3 extends over 13 amino acids.

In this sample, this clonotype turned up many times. The CDR3: CASTRGQREKLFF. The CDR3 DNA reads as TGTGCCAGCACCAGGGGACAGCGGGAAAAACTGTTTTTT. The V and J genes are TRBV12-3 or TRBV12-4 and TRBJ1-4; 7 positions match TRBD1. The ends lost 7 bases at V and 8 bases at J; junction bases unmatched: 7. CDR3 length: 13 residues.

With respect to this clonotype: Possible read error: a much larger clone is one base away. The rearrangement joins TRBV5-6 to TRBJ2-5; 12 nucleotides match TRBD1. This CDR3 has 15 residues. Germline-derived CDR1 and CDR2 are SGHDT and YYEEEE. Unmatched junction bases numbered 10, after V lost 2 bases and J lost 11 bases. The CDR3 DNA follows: TGTGCCAGCAGCTTCGGGACAGGGGGCACGGATGAGCAGTACTTC. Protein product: CASSFGTGGTDEQYF.

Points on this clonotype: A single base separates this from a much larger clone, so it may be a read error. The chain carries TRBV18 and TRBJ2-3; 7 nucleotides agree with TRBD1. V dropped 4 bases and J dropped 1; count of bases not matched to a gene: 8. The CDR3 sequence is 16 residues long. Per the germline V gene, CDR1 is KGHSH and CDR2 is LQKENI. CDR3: CASSLRRDRGTDTQYF. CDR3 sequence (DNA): TGTGCCAGCTCACTCCGTCGGGACAGAGGCACAGATACGCAGTATTTT.

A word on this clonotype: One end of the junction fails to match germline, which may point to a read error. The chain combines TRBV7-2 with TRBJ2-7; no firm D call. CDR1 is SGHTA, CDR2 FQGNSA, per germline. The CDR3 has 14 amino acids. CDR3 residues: CVSRLTRFAYEQYF. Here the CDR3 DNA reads TGTGTCAGCAGATTAACACGATTCGCCTACGAGCAGTACTTC. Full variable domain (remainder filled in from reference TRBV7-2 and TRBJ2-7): GAGVSQSPSNKVTEKGKDVELRCDPISGHTALYWYRQSLGQGLEFLIYFQGNSAPDKSGLPSDRFSAERTGGSVSTLTIQRTQQEDSAVYLCVSRLTRFAYEQYFGPGTRLTVT.

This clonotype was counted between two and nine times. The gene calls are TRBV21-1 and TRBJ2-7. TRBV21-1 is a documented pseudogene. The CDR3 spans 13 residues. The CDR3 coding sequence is TGTGCCAGCAGCAAAGAAGGCCGAGTACGACAGTACTTC. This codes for CASSKEGRVRQYF.

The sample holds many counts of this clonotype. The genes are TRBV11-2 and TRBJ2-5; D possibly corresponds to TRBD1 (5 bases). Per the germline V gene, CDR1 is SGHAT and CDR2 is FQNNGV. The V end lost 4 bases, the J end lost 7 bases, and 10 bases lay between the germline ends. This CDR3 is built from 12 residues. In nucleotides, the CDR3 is TGTGCCAGCAGCTGGGGCTTGGGGACCCAGTACTTC. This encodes CASSWGLGTQYF.

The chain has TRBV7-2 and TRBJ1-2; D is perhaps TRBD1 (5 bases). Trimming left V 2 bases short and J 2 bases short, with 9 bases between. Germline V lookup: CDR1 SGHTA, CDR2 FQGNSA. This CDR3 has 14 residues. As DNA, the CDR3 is TGTGCCAGCAGCTTATTCAAGGGGAACTATGGCTACACCTTC. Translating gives CASSLFKGNYGYTF. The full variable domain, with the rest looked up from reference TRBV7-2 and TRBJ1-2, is GAGVSQSPSNKVTEKGKDVELRCDPISGHTALYWYRQSLGQGLEFLIYFQGNSAPDKSGLPSDRFSAERTGGSVSTLTIQRTQQEDSAVYLCASSLFKGNYGYTFGSGTRLTVV.

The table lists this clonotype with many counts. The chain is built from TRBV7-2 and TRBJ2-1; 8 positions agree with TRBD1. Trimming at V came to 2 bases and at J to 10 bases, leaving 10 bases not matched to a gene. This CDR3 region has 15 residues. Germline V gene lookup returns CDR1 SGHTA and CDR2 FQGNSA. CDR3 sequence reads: CASSLRQGPYQEQFF. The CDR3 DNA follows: TGTGCCAGCAGCTTAAGACAGGGGCCCTATCAGGAGCAGTTCTTC.

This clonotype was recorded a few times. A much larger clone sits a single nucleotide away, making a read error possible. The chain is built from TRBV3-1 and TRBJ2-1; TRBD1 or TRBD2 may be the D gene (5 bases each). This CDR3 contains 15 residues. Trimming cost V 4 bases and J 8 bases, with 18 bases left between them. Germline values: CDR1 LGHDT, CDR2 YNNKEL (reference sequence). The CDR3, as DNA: TGTGCCAGCAGCCCCCCGGGACCCTGGGGTGATGAGCAGTTCTTC. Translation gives CASSPPGPWGDEQFF.

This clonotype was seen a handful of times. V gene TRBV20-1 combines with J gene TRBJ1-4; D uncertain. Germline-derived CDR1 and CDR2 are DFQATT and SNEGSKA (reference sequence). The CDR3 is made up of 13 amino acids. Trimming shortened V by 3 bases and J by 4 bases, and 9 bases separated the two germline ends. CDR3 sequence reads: CSASWADNEKLFF. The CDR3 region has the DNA TGCAGTGCTAGTTGGGCAGATAATGAAAAACTGTTTTTT.

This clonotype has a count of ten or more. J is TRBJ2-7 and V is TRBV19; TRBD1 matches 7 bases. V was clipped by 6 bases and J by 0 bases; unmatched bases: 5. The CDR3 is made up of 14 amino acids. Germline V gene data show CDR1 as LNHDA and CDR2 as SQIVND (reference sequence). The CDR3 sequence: CASRGDSSSYEQYF. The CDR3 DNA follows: TGTGCCAGTAGAGGGGACAGCAGCTCCTACGAGCAGTACTTC.

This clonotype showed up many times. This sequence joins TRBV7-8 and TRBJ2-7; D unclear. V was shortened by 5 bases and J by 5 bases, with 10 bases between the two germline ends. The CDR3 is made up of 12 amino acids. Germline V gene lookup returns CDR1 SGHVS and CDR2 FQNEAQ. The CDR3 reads CASSTSMNEQYF. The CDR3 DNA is TGTGCCAGCAGCACGTCTATGAACGAGCAGTACTTC.

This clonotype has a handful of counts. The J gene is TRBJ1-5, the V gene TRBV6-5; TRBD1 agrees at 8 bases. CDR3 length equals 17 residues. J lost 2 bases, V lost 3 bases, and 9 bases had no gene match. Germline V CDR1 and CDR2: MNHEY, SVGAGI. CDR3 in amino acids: CASSYSIPGQGNQPQHF. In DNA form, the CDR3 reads TGTGCCAGCAGTTATTCAATACCGGGACAGGGCAATCAGCCCCAGCATTTT.

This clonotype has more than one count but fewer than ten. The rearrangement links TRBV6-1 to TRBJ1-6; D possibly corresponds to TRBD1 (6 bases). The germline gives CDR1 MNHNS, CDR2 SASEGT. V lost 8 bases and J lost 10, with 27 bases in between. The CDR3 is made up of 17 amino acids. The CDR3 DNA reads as TGTGCCAGCTCTCACCGGTGGGGCAGGGGAGAAGAATCACCCCTCCACTTT. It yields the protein CASSHRWGRGEESPLHF.

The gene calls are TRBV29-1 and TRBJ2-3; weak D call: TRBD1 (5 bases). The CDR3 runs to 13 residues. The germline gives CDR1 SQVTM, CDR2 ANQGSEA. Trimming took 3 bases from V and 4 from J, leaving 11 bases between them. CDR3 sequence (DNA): TGCAGCGTTGACGGCAGGGTTGCAGATACGCAGTATTTT. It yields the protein CSVDGRVADTQYF.

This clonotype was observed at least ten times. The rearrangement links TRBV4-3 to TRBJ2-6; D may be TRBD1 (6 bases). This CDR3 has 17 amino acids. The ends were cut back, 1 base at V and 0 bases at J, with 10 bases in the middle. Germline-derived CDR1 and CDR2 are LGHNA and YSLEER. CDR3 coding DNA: TGCGCCAGCAGCCAAGGGCCAGGGGTCTCTGGGGCCAACGTCCTGACTTTC. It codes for CASSQGPGVSGANVLTF.

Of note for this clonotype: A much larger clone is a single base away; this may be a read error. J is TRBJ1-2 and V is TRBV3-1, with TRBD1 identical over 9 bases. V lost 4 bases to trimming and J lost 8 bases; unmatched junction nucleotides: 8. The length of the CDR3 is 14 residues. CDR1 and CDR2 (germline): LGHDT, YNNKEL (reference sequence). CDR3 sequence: CASSPLGQGLGYTF. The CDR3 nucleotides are TGTGCCAGCAGCCCCCTGGGACAGGGCCTCGGCTACACCTTC.

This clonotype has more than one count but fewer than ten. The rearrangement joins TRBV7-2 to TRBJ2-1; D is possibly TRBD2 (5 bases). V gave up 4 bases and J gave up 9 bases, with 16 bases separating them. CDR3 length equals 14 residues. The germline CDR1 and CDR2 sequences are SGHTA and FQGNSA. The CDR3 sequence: CASSSSWALGEQFF. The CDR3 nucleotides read TGTGCCAGCAGCTCTAGCTGGGCACTAGGTGAGCAGTTCTTC.

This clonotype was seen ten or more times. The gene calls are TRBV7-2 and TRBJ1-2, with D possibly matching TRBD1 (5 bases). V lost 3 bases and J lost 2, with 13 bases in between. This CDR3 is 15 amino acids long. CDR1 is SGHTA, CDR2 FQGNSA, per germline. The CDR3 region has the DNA TGTGCCAGCAGCTTCAAGACAAGGACAAACTATGGCTACACCTTC. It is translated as CASSFKTRTNYGYTF.

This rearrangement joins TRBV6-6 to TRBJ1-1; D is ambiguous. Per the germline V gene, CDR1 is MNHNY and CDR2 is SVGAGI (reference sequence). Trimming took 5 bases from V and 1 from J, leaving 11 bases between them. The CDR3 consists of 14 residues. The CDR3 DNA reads TGTGCCAGCAGTCCGAAGATGGGGAACACTGAAGCTTTCTTT. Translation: CASSPKMGNTEAFF.

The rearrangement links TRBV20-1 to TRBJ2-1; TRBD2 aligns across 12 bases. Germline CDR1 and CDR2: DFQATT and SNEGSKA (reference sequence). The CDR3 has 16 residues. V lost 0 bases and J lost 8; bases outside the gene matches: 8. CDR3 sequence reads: CSARDRLAGGRDEQFF. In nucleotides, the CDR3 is TGCAGTGCTAGAGATCGCCTAGCGGGGGGGCGGGATGAGCAGTTCTTC.